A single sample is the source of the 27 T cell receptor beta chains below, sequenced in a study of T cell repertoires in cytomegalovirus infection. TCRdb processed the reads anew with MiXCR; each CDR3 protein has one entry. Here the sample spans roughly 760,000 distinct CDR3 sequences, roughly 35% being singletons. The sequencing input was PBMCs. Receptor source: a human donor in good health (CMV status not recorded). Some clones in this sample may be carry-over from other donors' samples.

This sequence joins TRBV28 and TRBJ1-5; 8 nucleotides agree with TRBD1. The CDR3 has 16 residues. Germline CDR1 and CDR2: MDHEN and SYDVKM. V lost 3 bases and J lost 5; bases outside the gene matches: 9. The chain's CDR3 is CASSFRNRGSHQPQHF. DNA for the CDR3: TGTGCCAGCAGTTTTCGAAACAGGGGGTCGCATCAGCCCCAGCATTTT. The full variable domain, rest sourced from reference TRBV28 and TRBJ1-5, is DVKVTQSSRYLVKRTGEKVFLECVQDMDHENMFWYRQDPGLGLRLIYFSYDVKMKEKGDIPEGYSVSREKKERFSLILESASTNQTSMYLCASSFRNRGSHQPQHFGDGTRLSIL.

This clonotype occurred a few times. For the CDR3, the DNA is TGTGCCAGCAGTCTCACGAGGAAGAATGAAAAACTGTTTTTT. This encodes CASSLTRKNEKLFF. The genes are TRBV12-3 or TRBV12-4 and TRBJ1-4, with unresolved D. CDR3 length equals 14 residues. Trimming took off 5 bases at V and 5 bases at J, with 12 bases between the two ends.

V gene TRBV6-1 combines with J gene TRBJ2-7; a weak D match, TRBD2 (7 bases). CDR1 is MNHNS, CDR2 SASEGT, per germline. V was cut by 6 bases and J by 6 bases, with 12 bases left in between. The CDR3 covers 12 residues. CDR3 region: CASRGGGSEQYF. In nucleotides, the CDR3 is TGTGCCAGCAGGGGGGGGGGCTCCGAGCAGTACTTC.

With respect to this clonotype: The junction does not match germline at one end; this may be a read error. CDR3 sequence: CASSLATGRTDTQSF. The DNA of the CDR3 is TGTGCCAGCAGCTTAGCGACGGGGCGCACAGATACGCAGTCTTTT. The chain carries TRBV7-2 and TRBJ2-3, with D possibly being TRBD1 or TRBD2 (5 bases each). Per germline, CDR1 SGHTA and CDR2 FQGNSA. The CDR3 contains 15 residues.

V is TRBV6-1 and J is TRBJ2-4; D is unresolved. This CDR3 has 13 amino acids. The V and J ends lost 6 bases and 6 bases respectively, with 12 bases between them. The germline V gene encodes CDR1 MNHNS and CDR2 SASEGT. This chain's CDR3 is CASRKEPLNIQYF. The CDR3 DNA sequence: TGTGCCAGCAGAAAGGAGCCATTAAACATTCAGTACTTC.

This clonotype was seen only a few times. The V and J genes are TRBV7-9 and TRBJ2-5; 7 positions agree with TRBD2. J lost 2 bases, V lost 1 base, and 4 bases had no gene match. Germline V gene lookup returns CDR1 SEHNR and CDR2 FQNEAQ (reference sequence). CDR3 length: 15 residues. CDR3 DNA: TGTGCCAGCAGCTTAGGGACGGGACTACAAGAGACCCAGTACTTC. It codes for CASSLGTGLQETQYF.

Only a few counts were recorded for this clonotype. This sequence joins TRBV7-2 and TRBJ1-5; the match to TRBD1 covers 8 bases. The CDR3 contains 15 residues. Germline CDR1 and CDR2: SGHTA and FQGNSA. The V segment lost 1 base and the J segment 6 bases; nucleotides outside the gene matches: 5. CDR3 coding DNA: TGTGCCAGCAGCTTAGGTCCAGGGGGCATTCAGCCCCAGCATTTT. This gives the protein CASSLGPGGIQPQHF. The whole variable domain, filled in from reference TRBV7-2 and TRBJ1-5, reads GAGVSQSPSNKVTEKGKDVELRCDPISGHTALYWYRQSLGQGLEFLIYFQGNSAPDKSGLPSDRFSAERTGGSVSTLTIQRTQQEDSAVYLCASSLGPGGIQPQHFGDGTRLSIL.

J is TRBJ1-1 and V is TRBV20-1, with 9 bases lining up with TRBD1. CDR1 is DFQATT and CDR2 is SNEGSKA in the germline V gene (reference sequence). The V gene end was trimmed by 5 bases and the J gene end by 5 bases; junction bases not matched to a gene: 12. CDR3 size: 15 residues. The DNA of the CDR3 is TGCAGTGCTGATCCCAGGACAGGGGCCGGGACTGAAGCTTTCTTT. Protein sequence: CSADPRTGAGTEAFF.

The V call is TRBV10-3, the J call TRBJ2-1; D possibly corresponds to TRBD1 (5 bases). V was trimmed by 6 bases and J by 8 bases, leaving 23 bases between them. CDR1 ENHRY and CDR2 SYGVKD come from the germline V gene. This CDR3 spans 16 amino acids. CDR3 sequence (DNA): TGTGCCATCAGCCAATTGCTAAGATTAAGGGGCGATGAGCAGTTCTTC. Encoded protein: CAISQLLRLRGDEQFF.

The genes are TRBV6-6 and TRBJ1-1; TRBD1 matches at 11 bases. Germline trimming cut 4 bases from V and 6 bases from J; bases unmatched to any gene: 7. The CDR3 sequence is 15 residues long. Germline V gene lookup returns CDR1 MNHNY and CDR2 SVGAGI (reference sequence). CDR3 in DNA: TGTGCCAGCAGTTGGGGGGGACAGGGGGTACCTGAAGCTTTCTTT. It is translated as CASSWGGQGVPEAFF.

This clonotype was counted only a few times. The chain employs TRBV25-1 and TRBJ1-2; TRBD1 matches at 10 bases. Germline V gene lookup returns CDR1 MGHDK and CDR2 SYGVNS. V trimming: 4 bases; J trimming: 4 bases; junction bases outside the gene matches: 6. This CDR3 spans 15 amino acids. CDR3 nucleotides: TGTGCCAGCAGTGTCCCGGGACAGGGGAGCTATGGCTACACCTTC. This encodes CASSVPGQGSYGYTF.

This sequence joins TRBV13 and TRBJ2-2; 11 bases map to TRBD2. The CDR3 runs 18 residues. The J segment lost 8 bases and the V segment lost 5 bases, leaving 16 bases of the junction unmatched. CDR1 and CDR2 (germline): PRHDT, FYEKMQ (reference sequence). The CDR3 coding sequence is TGTGCCAGCAGCCTGCCCCGACTAGCGGGAAATGTCGCTGGGGAGCTGTTTTTT. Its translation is CASSLPRLAGNVAGELFF. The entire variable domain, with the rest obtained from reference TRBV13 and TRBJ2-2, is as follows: AAGVIQSPRHLIKEKRETATLKCYPIPRHDTVYWYQQGPGQDPQFLISFYEKMQSDKGSIPDRFSAQQFSDYHSELNMSSLELGDSALYFCASSLPRLAGNVAGELFFGEGSRLTVL.

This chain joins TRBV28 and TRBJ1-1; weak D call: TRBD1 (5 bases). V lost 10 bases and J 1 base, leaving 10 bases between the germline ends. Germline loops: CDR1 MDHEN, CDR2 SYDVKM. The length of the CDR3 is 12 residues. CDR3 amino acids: CATRQQNTEAFF. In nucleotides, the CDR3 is TGTGCCACCCGACAGCAGAACACTGAAGCTTTCTTT.

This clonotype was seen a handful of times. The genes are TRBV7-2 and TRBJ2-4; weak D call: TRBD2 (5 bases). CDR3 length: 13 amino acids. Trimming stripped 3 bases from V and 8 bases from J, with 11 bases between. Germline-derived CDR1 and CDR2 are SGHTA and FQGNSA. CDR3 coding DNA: TGTGCCAGCAGCTTTCGGGGTGGGGACATTCAGTACTTC. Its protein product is CASSFRGGDIQYF.

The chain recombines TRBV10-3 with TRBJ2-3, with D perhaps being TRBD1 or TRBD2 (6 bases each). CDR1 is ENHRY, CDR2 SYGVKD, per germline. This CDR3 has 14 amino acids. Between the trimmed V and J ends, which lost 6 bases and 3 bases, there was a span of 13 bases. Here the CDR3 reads CAIRLGGGTDTQYF. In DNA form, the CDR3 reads TGTGCCATCAGGCTTGGAGGGGGAACAGATACGCAGTATTTT.

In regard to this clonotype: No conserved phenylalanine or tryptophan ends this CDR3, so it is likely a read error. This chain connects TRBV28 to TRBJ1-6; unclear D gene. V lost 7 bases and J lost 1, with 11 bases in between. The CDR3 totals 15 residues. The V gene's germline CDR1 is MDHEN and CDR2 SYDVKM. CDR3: CASTLRGSYNSPLHL. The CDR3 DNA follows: TGTGCCAGCACACTAAGAGGTTCCTATAATTCACCCCTCCACTTG.

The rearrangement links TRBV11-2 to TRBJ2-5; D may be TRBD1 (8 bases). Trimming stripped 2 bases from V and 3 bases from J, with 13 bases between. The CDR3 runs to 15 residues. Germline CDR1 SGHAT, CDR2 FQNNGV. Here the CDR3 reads CASSLRTGREETQYF. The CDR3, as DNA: TGTGCCAGCAGCTTAAGGACAGGGAGGGAAGAGACCCAGTACTTC. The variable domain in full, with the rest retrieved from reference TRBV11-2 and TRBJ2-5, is EAGVAQSPRYKIIEKRQSVAFWCNPISGHATLYWYQQILGQGPKLLIQFQNNGVVDDSQLPKDRFSAERLKGVDSTLKIQPAKLEDSAVYLCASSLRTGREETQYFGPGTRLLVL.

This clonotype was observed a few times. The CDR3 here is CASRTGDIERQPQHF. The CDR3 region has the DNA TGTGCCAGCAGAACTGGGGACATAGAGCGTCAGCCCCAGCATTTT. V is TRBV28 and J is TRBJ1-5; TRBD1 is a possible D gene (6 bases). The CDR3 extends over 15 amino acids. V was pared by 6 bases and J by 6 bases, with 18 bases between. CDR1 is MDHEN and CDR2 is SYDVKM in the germline V gene.

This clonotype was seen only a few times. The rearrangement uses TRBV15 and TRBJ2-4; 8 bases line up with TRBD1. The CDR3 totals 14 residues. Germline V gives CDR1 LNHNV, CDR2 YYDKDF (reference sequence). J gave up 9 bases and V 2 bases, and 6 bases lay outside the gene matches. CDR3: CATSRQTGQVIQYF. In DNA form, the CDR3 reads TGTGCCACCAGCAGACAGACGGGACAGGTCATTCAGTACTTC.

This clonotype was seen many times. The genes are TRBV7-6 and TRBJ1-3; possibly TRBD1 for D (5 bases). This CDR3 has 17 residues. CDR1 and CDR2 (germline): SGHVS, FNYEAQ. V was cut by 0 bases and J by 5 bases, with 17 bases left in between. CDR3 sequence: CASSLAIGTSARNTIYF. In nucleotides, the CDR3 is TGTGCCAGCAGCTTAGCAATTGGGACGAGTGCTAGAAACACCATATATTTT.

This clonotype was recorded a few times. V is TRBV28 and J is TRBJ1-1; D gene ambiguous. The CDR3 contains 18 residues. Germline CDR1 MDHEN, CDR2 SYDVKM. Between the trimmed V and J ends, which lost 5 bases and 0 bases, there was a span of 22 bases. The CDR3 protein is CASSPYSSLVKMNTEAFF. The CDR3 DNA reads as TGTGCCAGCAGTCCTTACAGCAGTTTAGTGAAAATGAACACTGAAGCTTTCTTT.

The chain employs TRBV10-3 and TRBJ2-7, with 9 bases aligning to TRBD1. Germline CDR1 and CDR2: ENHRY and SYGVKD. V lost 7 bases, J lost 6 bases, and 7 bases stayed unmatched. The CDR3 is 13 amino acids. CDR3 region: CAITPGTGFEQYF. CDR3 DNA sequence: TGTGCCATCACCCCCGGGACAGGGTTCGAGCAGTACTTC.

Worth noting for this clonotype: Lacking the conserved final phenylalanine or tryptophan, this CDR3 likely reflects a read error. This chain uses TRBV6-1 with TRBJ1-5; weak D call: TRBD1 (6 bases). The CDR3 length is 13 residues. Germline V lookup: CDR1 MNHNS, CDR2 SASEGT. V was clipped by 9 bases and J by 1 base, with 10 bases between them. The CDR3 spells CASQTGSNQPQHS. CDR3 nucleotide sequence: TGTGCCAGTCAGACAGGAAGCAATCAGCCCCAGCATTCT.

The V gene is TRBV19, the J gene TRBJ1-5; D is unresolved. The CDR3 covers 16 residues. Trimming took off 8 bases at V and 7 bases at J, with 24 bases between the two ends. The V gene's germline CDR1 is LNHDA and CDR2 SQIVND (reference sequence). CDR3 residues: CASSTAQEWLGQPQHF. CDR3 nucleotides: TGTGCCAGTTCCACGGCGCAGGAGTGGTTGGGACAGCCCCAGCATTTT.

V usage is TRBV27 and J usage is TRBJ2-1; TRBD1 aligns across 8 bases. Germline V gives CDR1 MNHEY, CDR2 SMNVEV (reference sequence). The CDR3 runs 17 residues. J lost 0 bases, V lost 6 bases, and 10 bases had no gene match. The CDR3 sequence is CASRGTGFSGSYNEQFF. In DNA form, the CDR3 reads TGTGCCAGCAGAGGGACAGGCTTCTCTGGCTCCTACAATGAGCAGTTCTTC.

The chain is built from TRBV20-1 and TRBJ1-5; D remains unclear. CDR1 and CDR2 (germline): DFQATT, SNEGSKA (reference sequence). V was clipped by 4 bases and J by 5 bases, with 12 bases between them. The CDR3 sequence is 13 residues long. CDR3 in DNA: TGCAGTGCTAATCCGACCGAAGATCAGCCCCAGCATTTT. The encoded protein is CSANPTEDQPQHF.

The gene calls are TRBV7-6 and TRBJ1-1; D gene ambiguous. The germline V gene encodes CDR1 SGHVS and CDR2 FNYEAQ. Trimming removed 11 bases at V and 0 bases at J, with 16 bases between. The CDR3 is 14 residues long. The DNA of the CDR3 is TGTGCCCTCGAAAGGGTGGTAGTGAACACTGAAGCTTTCTTT. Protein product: CALERVVVNTEAFF.